Presented here are 7 T cell receptor beta chains from one specimen sequenced in a study of blood T cell repertoires in COVID-19. Clones were read by immunoSEQ multiplex PCR, and TCRdb kept only the in-frame ones, dropping some. The table lists 250,000 to 300,000 clones, approximately 84% of them singletons. What was sequenced was PBMCs or T cells enriched from blood (not recorded which). Every receptor here comes from a woman in her fifties or sixties who had been exposed to COVID-19.

This chain links TRBV3-1 (or the pseudogene TRBV3-2) with TRBJ2-3, with D unclear. The germline V and J ends were trimmed by 0 bases and 3 bases, with 7 bases remaining between them. There are 14 residues in the CDR3. Germline V gives CDR1 LGHDT, CDR2 YNNKEL (reference sequence). The CDR3 nucleotides read TGTGCCAGCAGCCAAGACTCGCTAACAGATACGCAGTATTTT. Translating gives CASSQDSLTDTQYF.

The chain joins TRBV2 to TRBJ1-1; D not resolved. CDR1 SNHLY and CDR2 FYNNEI come from the germline V gene. The CDR3 length is 14 residues. V was trimmed by 7 bases and J by 1 base, leaving 13 bases between them. The CDR3 sequence: CASTLDIPNTEAFF. Written as DNA, the CDR3 is TGTGCCAGCACCCTCGACATACCGAACACTGAAGCTTTCTTT.

This sequence joins TRBV6-5 and TRBJ2-5; 10 nucleotides match TRBD1. The germline V gene encodes CDR1 MNHEY and CDR2 SVGAGI. The CDR3 has 14 amino acids. CDR3 nucleotides: TGTGCAACCCAGGACAGGGGGTTGAAGGAGACCCAGTACTTC. It is translated as CATQDRGLKETQYF.

The chain combines TRBV2 with TRBJ2-3; no clear D gene. Germline V gene lookup returns CDR1 SNHLY and CDR2 FYNNEI. The CDR3 spans 18 residues. With 2 bases removed from V and 0 bases from J, the gap between germline ends came to 18 bases. CDR3 residues: CASSELVTDLVSTDTQYF. CDR3 DNA sequence: TGTGCCAGCAGTGAACTAGTAACGGATCTCGTTAGCACAGATACGCAGTATTTT.

The genes are TRBV10-2 and TRBJ2-2; a weak D match, TRBD1 (6 bases). The CDR3 totals 16 residues. With 8 bases removed from V and 0 bases from J, the gap between germline ends came to 16 bases. Germline CDR1 and CDR2: WSHSY and SAAADI. CDR3 in DNA: TGCGCCAGCCGGACCGACAGGTATCCGAACACCGGGGAGCTGTTTTTT. It yields the protein CASRTDRYPNTGELFF.

This clone was seen only a few times. This sequence joins TRBV28 and TRBJ1-5, with 10 bases that match TRBD1. Trimming removed 8 bases from V and 4 bases from J; junction bases left unmatched: 5. CDR1 is MDHEN, CDR2 SYDVKM, per germline. The CDR3 length is 14 residues. The CDR3 DNA sequence: TGTGCCAGCCTTGGGACAGGGGCAAATCAGCCCCAGCATTTT. It yields the protein CASLGTGANQPQHF.

The chain couples TRBV5-6 to TRBJ1-3; TRBD1 matches at 7 bases. Germline V gene sequence: CDR1 SGHDT, CDR2 YYEEEE. This CDR3 has 16 amino acids. The V and J ends lost 2 bases and 0 bases, in that order; junction bases with no gene match: 5. The CDR3 reads CASSFAGGGSGNTIYF. The CDR3 nucleotides read TGTGCCAGCAGCTTTGCAGGGGGAGGCTCTGGAAACACCATATATTTT. Drawing the rest from reference TRBV5-6 and TRBJ1-3, the complete variable domain is DAGVTQSPTHLIKTRGQQVTLRCSPKSGHDTVSWYQQALGQGPQFIFQYYEEEERQRGNFPDRFSGHQFPNYSSELNVNALLLGDSALYLCASSFAGGGSGNTIYFGEGSWLTVV.